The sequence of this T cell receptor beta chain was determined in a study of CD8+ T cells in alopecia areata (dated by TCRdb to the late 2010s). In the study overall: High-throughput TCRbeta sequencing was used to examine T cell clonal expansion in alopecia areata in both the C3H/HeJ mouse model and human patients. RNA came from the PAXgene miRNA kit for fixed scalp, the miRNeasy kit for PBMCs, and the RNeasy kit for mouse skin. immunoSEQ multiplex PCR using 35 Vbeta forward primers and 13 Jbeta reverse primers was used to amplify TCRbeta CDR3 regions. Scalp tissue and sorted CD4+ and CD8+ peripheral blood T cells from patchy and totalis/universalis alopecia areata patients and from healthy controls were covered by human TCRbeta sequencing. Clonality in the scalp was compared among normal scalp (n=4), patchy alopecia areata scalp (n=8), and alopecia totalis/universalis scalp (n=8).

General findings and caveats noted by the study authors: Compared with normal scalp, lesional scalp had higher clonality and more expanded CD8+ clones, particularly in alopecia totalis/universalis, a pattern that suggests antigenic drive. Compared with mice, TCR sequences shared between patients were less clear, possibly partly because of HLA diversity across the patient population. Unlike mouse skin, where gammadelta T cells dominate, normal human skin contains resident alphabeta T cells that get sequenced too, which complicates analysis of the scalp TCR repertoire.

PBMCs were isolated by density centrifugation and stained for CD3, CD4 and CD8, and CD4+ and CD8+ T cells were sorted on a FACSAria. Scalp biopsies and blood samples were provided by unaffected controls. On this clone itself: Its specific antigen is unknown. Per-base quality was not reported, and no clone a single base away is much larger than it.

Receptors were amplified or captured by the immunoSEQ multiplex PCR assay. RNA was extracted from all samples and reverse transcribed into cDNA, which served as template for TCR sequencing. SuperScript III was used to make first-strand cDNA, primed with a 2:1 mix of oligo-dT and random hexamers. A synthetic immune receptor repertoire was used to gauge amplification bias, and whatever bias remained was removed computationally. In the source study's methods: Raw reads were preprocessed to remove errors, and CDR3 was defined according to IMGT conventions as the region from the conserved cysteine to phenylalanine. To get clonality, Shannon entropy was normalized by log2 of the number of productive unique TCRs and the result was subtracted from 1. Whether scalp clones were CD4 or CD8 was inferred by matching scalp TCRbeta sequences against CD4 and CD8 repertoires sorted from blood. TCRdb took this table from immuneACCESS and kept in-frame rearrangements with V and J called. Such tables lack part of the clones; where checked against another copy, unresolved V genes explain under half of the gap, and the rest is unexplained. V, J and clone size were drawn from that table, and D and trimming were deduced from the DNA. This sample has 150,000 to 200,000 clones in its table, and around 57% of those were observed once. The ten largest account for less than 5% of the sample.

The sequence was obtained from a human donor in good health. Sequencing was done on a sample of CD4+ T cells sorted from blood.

The CDR3 loop reads CASSSRAQAEQFF. Here is the DNA: TGTGCCAGCAGCTCCAGAGCCCAAGCTGAGCAGTTCTTC. The chain couples TRBV7-8 to TRBJ2-1; a confident D gene designation cannot be given. The CDR3 has 13 amino acids, counting the end cysteine and phenylalanine. Only CDR3 DNA is held: 39 bases, read in frame from base 1. As encoded in the germline V gene, CDR1 is SGHVS while CDR2 is FQNEAQ. V loses 4 bases, J loses 9 bases, and the germline ends lie 13 bases apart.